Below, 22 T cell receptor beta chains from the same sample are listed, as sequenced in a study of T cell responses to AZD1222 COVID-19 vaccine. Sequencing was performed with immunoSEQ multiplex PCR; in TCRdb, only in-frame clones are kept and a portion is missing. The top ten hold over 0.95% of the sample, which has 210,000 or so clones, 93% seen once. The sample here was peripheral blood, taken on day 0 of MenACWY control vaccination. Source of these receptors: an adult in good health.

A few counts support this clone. The CDR3 nucleotides are TGTGCCTGGAGTCGGGACTCTGGGGCCAACGTCCTGACTTTC. This codes for CAWSRDSGANVLTF. The chain is built from TRBV30 and TRBJ2-6, with D possibly matching TRBD2 (5 bases). The CDR3 is made up of 14 amino acids. Trimming removed 2 bases at V and 0 bases at J, with 5 bases between. The germline V gene encodes CDR1 GTSNPN and CDR2 SVGIG (reference sequence).

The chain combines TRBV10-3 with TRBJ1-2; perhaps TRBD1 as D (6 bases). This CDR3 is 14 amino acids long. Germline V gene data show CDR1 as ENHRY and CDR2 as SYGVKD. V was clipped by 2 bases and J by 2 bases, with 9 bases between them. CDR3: CAISETGLNYGYTF. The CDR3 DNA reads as TGTGCCATCAGTGAGACAGGGCTAAACTATGGCTACACCTTC.

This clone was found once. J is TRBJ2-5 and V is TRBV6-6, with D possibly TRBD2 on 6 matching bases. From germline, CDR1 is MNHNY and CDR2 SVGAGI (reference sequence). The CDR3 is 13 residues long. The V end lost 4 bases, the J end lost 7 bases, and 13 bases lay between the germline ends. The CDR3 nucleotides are TGTGCCAGCAGTTTGAGGACTACCGGGACCCAGTACTTC. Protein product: CASSLRTTGTQYF.

The CDR3 region is CATSRDHRGARAQYF. CDR3 DNA sequence: TGTGCCACCAGCAGAGATCATCGGGGGGCAAGGGCGCAGTATTTT. V and J are TRBV15 and TRBJ2-3; weak D call: TRBD2 (7 bases). The length of the CDR3 is 15 residues. Looked up from germline, CDR1 is LNHNV and CDR2 is YYDKDF (reference sequence). Trimming took 0 bases from V and 10 from J, leaving 17 bases between them.

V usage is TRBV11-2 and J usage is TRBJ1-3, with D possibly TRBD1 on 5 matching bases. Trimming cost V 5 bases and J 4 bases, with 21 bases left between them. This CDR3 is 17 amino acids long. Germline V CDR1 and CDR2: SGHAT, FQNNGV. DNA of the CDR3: TGTGCCAGCAGCGCCATCACAGGTCCGGCGGGAGGAAACACCATATATTTT. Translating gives CASSAITGPAGGNTIYF.

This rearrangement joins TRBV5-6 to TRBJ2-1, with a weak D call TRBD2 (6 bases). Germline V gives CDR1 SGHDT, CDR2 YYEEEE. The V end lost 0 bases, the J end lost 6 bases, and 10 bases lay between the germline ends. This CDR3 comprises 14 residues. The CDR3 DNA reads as TGTGCCAGCAGCTTGGTAGGAGGGGCCAATGAGCAGTTCTTC. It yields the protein CASSLVGGANEQFF.

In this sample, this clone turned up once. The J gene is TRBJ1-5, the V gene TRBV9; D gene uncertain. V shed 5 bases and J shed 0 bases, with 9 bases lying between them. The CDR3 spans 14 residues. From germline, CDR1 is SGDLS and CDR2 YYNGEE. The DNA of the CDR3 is TGTGCCAGCAGTGCAGCACATAGCAATCAGCCCCAGCATTTT. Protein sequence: CASSAAHSNQPQHF.

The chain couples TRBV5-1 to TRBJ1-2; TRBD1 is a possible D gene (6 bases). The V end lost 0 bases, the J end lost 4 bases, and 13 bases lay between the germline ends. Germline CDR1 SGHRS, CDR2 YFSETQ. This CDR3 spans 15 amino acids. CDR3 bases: TGCGCCAGCAGCTTGGGCGCACAGGGTATCTATGGCTACACCTTC. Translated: CASSLGAQGIYGYTF.

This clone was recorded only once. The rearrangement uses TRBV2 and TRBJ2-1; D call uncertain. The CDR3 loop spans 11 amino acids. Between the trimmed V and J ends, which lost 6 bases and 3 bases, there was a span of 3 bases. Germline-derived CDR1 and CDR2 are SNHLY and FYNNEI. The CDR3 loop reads CASRGYNEQFF. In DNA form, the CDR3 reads TGTGCCAGCAGGGGCTACAATGAGCAGTTCTTC.

The CDR3 region has the DNA TGCGCCAGCAGTCCCACGAGGACGAACACTGAAGCTTTCTTT. This gives the protein CASSPTRTNTEAFF. The J gene is TRBJ1-1, the V gene TRBV23-1; no reliable D call. TRBV23-1 is an ORF, and what it does is uncertain. Trimming took off 4 bases at V and 1 base at J, with 10 bases between the two ends. The CDR3 contains 14 residues.

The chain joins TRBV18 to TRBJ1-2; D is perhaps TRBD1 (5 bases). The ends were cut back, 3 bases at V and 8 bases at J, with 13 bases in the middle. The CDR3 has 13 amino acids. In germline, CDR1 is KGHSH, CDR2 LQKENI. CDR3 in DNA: TGTGCCAGCTCACCTGAAGGGGCCTCCGGCTACACCTTC. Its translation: CASSPEGASGYTF.

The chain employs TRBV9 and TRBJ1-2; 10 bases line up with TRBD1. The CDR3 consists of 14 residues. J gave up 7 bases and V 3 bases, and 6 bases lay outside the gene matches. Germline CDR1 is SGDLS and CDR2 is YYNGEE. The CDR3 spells CASSGTGGTGGYTF. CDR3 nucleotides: TGTGCCAGCAGCGGGACAGGGGGTACGGGTGGCTACACCTTC.

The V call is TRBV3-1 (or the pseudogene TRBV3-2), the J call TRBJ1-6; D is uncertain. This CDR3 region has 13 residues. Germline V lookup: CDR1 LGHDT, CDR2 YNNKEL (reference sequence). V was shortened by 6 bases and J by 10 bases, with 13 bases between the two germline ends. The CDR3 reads CASRSGVRSPLHF. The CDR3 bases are TGTGCCAGCAGGAGTGGGGTCAGGTCACCCCTCCACTTT.

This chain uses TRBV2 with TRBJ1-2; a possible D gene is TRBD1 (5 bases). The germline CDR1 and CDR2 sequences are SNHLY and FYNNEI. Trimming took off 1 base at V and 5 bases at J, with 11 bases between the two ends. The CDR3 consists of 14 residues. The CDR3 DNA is TGTGCCAGCAGTGAAGGGACAATAGGATATGGCTACACCTTC. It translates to CASSEGTIGYGYTF.

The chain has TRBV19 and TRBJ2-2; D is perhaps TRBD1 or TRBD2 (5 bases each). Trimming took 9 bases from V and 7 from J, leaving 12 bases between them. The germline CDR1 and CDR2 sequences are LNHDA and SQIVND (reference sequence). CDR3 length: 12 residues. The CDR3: CASGTLSGELFF. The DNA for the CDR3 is TGTGCCAGCGGGACCCTAAGCGGGGAGCTGTTTTTT.

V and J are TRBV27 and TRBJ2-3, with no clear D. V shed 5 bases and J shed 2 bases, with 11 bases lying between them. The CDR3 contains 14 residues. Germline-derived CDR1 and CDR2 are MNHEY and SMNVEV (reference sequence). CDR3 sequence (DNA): TGTGCCAGCAGTCCGGACCGAAACACAGATACGCAGTATTTT. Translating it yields CASSPDRNTDTQYF.

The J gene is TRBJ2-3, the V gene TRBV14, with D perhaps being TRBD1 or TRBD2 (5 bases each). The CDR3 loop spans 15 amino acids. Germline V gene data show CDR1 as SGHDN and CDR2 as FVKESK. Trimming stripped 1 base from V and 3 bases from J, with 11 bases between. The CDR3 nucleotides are TGTGCCAGCAGCCAAGGGACAAGGAGGACAGATACGCAGTATTTT. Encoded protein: CASSQGTRRTDTQYF.

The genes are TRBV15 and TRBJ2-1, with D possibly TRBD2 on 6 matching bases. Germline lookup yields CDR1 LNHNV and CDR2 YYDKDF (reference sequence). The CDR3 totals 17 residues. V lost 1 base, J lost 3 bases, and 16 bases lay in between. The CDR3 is CATSRVPGRTNYNEQFF. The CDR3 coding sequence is TGTGCCACCAGCAGAGTACCAGGGAGGACGAACTACAATGAGCAGTTCTTC.

The DNA for the CDR3 is TGTGCCAGTAGTATTGGGACGAACTACGAGCAGTACTTC. This codes for CASSIGTNYEQYF. This chain links TRBV19 with TRBJ2-7; D is tentatively TRBD1 or TRBD2 (5 bases each). Germline CDR1 reads LNHDA; CDR2 reads SQIVND (reference sequence). The CDR3 has 13 amino acids. Between the trimmed V and J ends, which lost 3 bases and 3 bases, there was a span of 9 bases.

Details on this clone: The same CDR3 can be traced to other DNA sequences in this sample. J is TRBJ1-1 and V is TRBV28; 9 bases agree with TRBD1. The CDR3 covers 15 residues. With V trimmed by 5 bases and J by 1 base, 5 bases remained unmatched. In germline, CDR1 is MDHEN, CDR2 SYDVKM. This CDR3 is CASSPPGQGNTEAFF. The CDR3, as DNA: TGTGCCAGCAGTCCCCCGGGACAGGGGAACACTGAAGCTTTCTTT.

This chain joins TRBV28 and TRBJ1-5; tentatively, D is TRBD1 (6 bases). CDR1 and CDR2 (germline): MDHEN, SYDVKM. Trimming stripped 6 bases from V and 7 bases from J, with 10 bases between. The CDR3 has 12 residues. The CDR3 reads CASSVGGQPQHF. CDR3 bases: TGTGCCAGCAGCGTAGGGGGGCAGCCCCAGCATTTT.

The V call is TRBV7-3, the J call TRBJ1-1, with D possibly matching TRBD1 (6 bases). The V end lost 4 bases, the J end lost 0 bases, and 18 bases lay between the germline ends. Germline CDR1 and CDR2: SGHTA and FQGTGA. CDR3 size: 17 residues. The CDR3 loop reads CASSSIPRQDMNTEAFF. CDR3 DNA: TGTGCCAGCAGCTCCATACCTCGACAGGACATGAACACTGAAGCTTTCTTT. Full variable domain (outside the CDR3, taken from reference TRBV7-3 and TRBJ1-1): GAGVSQTPSNKVTEKGKYVELRCDPISGHTALYWYRQSLGQGPEFLIYFQGTGAADDSGLPNDRFFAVRPEGSVSTLKIQRTERGDSAVYLCASSSIPRQDMNTEAFFGQGTRLTVV.